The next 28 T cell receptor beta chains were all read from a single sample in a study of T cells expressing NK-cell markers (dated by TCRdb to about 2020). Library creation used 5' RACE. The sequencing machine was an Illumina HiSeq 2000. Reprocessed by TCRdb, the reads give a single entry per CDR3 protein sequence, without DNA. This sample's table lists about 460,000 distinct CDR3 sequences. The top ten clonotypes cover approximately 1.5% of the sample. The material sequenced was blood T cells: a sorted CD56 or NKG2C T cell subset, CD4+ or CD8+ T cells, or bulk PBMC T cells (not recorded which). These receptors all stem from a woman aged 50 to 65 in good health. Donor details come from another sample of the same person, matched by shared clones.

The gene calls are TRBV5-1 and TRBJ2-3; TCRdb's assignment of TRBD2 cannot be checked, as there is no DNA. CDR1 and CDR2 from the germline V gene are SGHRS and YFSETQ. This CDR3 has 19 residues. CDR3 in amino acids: CASSLATSGRYPSTDTQYF.

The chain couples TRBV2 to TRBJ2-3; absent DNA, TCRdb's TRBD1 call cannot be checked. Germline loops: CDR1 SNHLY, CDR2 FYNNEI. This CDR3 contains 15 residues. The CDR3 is CASSERGDGTDTQYF.

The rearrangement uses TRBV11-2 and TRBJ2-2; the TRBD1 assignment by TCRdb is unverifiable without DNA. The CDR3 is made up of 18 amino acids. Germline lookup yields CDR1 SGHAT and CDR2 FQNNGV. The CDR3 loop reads CASSSLHPDRGLTGELFF.

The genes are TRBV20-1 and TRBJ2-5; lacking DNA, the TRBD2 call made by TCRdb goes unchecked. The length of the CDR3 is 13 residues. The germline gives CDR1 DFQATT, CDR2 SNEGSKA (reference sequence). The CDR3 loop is CSASTLDRDFQVF.

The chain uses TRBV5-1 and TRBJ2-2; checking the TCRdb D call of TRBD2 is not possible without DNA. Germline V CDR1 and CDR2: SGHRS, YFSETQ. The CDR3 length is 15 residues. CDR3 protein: CASSLELVGSGELFF.

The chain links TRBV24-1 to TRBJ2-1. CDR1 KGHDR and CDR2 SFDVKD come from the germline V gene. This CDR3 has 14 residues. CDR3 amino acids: CATSDYGPNNEQFF.

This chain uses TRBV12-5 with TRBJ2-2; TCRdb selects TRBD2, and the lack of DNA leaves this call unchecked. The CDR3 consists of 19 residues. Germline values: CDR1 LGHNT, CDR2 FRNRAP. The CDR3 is CASGLSVLGGRATPGELFF.

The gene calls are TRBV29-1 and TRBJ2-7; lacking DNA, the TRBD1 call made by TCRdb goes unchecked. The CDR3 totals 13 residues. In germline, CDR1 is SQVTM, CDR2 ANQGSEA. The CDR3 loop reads CSVGLVVSHEQYF.

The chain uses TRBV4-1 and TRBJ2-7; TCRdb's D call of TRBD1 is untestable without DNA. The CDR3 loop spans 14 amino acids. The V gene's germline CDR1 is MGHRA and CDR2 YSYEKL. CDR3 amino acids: CASSLAGVPYEQYF.

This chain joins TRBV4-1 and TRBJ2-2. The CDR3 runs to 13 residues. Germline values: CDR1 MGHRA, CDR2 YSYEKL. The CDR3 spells CASYGANTGELFF.

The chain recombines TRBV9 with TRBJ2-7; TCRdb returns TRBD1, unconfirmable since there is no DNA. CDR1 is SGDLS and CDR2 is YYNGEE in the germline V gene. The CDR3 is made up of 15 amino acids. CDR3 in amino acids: CASSSTGQGAYEQYF.

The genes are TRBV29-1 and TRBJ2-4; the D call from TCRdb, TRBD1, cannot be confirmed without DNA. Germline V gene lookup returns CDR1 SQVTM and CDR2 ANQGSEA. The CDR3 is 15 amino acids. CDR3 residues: CSVDVPGFHKNIQYF.

The CDR3 sequence is CASSLAGPGSNEQFF. The chain is built from TRBV7-9 and TRBJ2-1; without DNA, the TCRdb call of TRBD1 cannot be checked. The CDR3 runs 15 residues. CDR1 and CDR2 from the germline V gene are SEHNR and FQNEAQ (reference sequence).

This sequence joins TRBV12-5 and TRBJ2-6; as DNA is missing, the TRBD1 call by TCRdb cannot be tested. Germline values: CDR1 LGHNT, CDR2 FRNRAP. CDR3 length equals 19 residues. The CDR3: CASGLPPIGRYTGANVLTF.

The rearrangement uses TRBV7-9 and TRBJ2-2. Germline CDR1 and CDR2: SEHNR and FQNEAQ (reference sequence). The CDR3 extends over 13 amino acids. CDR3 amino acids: CASSLIMTGELFF.

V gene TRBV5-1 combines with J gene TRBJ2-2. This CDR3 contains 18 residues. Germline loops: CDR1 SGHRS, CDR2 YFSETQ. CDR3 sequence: CASSLLLAGSLNTGELFF.

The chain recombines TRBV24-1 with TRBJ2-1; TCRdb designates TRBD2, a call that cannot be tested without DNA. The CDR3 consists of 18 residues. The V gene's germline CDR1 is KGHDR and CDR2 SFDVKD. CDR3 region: CATSDRLGAGGTYNEQFF.

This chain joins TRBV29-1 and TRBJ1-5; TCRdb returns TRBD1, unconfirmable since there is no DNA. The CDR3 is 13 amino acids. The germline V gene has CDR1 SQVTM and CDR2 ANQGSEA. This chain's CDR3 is CSVEQGFDQPQHF.

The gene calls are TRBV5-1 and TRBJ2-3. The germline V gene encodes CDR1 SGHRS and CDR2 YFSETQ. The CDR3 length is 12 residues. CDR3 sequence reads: CASSLGTSTQYF.

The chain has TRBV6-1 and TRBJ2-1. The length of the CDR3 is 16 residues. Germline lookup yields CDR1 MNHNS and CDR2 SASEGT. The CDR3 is CASSKVMEAHYNEQFF.

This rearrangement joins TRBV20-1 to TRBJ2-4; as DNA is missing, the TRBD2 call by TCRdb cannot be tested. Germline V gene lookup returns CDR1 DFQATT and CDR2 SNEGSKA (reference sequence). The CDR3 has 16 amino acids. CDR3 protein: CSATPGLAGLKNIQYF.

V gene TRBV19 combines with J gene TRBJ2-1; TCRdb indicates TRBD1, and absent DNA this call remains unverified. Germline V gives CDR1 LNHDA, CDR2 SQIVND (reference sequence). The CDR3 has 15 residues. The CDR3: CASTQQASSYNEQFF.

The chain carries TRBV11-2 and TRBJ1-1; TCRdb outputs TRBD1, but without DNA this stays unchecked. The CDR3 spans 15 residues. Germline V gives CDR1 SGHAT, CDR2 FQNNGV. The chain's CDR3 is CASSLDHGGWTEAFF.

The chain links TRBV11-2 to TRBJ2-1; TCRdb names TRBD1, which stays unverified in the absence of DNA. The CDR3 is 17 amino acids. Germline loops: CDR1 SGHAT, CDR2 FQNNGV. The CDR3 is CASSLGPGPRGSNEQFF.

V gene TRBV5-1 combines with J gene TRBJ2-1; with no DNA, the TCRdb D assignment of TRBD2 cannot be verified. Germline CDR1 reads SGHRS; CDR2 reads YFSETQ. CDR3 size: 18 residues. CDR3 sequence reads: CASSLFLAGGPVINEQFF.

The CDR3 loop is CASSTIAGDTDTQYF. The gene calls are TRBV10-1 and TRBJ2-3; the TCRdb call, TRBD2, lacks DNA for checking. Germline V lookup: CDR1 WNHNN, CDR2 SYGVQD (reference sequence). This CDR3 contains 15 residues.

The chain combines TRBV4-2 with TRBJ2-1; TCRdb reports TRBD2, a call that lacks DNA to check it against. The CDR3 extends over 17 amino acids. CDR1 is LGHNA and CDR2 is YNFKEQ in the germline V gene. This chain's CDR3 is CASSQDGGLAGGREQFF.

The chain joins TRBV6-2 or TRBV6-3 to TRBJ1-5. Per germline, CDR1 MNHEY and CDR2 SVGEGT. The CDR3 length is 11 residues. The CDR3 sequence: CASSSPGLLHF.